This T cell receptor beta chain appears in the sequencing data of a study of tumour-infiltrating T cells in Burkitt lymphoma (dated by TCRdb to the early 2020s). In the study overall: TCR repertoire data were correlated with clinical outcome; productive clonality predicted overall and progression-free survival, independent of established prognosticators including age at diagnosis.

This clone has just a few counts. The clone's antigen remains unknown. No qualities accompany the bases; no much larger clone lies one base away. Deletion took 9 bases off V and 6 bases off J, with a span of 11 bases between the germline ends. The CDR3 starts with the cysteine, ends with the phenylalanine, and has 11 residues. CDR3 DNA is the only sequence kept; it has 33 bases, read in frame from the first base. CDR1 and CDR2 were assigned from the germline V gene as SNHLY and FYNNEI. The method behind the library was the immunoSEQ multiplex PCR assay. Drawn from immuneACCESS, this table holds only the in-frame rearrangements with V and J called that TCRdb kept. Clones are partly lost; checked studies trace under half to an unresolved V gene and leave the rest unexplained. The sample table records under 15,000 clones; approximately 30% of these occur just once. The ten largest clones represent 6.2% of the sample.

The chain joins TRBV2 to TRBJ1-1; the D segment cannot be called with confidence. Material for sequencing was tumor tissue. The source is a human donor with diffuse large B-cell lymphoma. The nucleotides read TGTGCCAGTAAGTTTGGGGCTGAAGCTTTCTTT. Translated, this gives CASKFGAEAFF. The CDR3 plus the reference TRBV2 and TRBJ1-1 genes for the other parts give the full variable domain: EPEVTQTPSHQVTQMGQEVILRCVPISNHLYFYWYRQILGQKVEFLVSFYNNEISEKSEIFDDQFSVERPDGSNFTLKIRSTKLEDSAMYFCASKFGAEAFFGQGTRLTVV.